These 29 T cell receptor beta chains came from one sample sequenced in a study of early T cells in non-severe SARS-CoV-2 infection. TCRdb redid the calling of the 5' RACE reads with MiXCR, one entry per CDR3 protein. The sample contains about 23,000 distinct CDR3 sequences, 5.3% of which appear only once. Sequencing was performed on whole blood. These receptors were taken from an adult who was a healthcare worker with PCR-confirmed SARS-CoV-2 infection or an uninfected control (not recorded which).

This clonotype was counted many times. The chain uses TRBV5-4 and TRBJ2-7, with TRBD2 matching over 10 bases. CDR1 is SGHNT, CDR2 YYREEE, per germline (reference sequence). This CDR3 has 16 amino acids. V dropped 0 bases and J dropped 4; count of bases not matched to a gene: 7. CDR3 amino acids: CASSLAISGRPYEQYV. CDR3 DNA sequence: TGTGCCAGCAGCTTGGCCATTAGCGGGAGGCCTTACGAGCAGTACGTC.

This clonotype was detected ten times or more. This chain connects TRBV9 to TRBJ2-7, with no clear D. CDR1 and CDR2 (germline): SGDLS, YYNGEE. The CDR3 has 14 amino acids. The ends were cut back, 0 bases at V and 4 bases at J, with 11 bases in the middle. The CDR3 is CASSVAYSGYEQYF. The CDR3 DNA reads as TGTGCCAGCAGCGTAGCTTATAGTGGTTACGAGCAGTACTTC.

There are many counts of this clonotype. CDR3 region: CASSLASTVPNEQFF. In DNA, the CDR3 is TGTGCCAGCAGTTTAGCGTCGACAGTCCCGAATGAGCAGTTCTTC. The chain employs TRBV12-3 or TRBV12-4 and TRBJ2-1; the D gene is possibly TRBD1 (5 bases). Trimming removed 0 bases from V and 7 bases from J, with 13 bases in between. The CDR3 is 15 residues long.

This clonotype was recorded at least ten times. One end of the junction is discordant with germline, which a read error may explain. The chain carries TRBV20-1 and TRBJ2-5; a possible D gene is TRBD1 (5 bases). The V gene's germline CDR1 is DFQATT and CDR2 SNEGSKA (reference sequence). The CDR3 loop spans 12 amino acids. The CDR3 sequence: CSASPSGSPLNF. CDR3 nucleotides: TGCAGTGCTAGCCCCTCAGGGTCGCCTCTAAACTTC.

This sequence joins TRBV7-2 and TRBJ2-1; 7 positions agree with TRBD2. Germline CDR1 reads SGHTA; CDR2 reads FQGNSA. This CDR3 region has 14 residues. Trimming removed 2 bases from V and 8 bases from J; junction bases left unmatched: 6. The CDR3 DNA is TGTGCCAGCAGCTTAATTCTAGGGAGGGATGAGCAGTTCTTC. It translates to CASSLILGRDEQFF.

The V call is TRBV7-9, the J call TRBJ2-5, with D perhaps being TRBD1 or TRBD2 (7 bases each). The V gene lost 6 bases and the J gene lost 11 bases, with 25 bases spanning the gap. The CDR3 has 15 residues. Germline CDR1 SEHNR, CDR2 FQNEAQ (reference sequence). The CDR3 spells CASRDRRALGGTQYF. In DNA, the CDR3 is TGTGCCAGCAGGGACAGGAGAGCCCTCGGGGGGACTCAGTACTTC.

This clonotype appeared a few times. This CDR3 is missing its conserved last phenylalanine or tryptophan, likely due to a read error. The rearrangement links TRBV19 to TRBJ2-7, with 7 bases that match TRBD2. Per the germline V gene, CDR1 is LNHDA and CDR2 is SQIVND (reference sequence). V lost 3 bases to trimming and J lost 2 bases; unmatched junction nucleotides: 7. This CDR3 has 15 amino acids. The CDR3 bases are TGTGCCAGTAGTATCCAAGGCGGGAGAGCCTACGAGCAGTACCTC. Amino acid sequence: CASSIQGGRAYEQYL.

This clonotype was counted ten times or more. The chain is built from TRBV29-1 and TRBJ1-1; TRBD1 aligns across 8 bases. This CDR3 has 16 amino acids. With 7 bases clipped from V and 6 bases from J, the junction kept 19 bases outside the gene matches. CDR1 and CDR2 (germline): SQVTM, ANQGSEA. The CDR3 reads CSGLSRDRSFSSEAFF. The CDR3 DNA reads as TGCAGCGGGCTATCCCGGGACAGGTCCTTTTCGTCTGAAGCTTTCTTT.

This clonotype was picked up a small number of times. The V gene is TRBV6-2 or TRBV6-3, the J gene TRBJ2-7; 10 positions agree with TRBD2. CDR3 length equals 13 residues. J lost 3 bases, V lost 6 bases, and 2 bases had no gene match. CDR1 MNHEY and CDR2 SVGEGT come from the germline V gene. The CDR3 DNA sequence: TGTGCCAGCAGCCCTAGCGGGAGCTACGAGCAGTACTTC. Its translation is CASSPSGSYEQYF.

This clonotype was detected ten times or more. This chain connects TRBV11-3 to TRBJ2-1; 11 bases align to TRBD2. The germline CDR1 and CDR2 sequences are SGHNT and YENEEA. CDR3 length: 17 residues. V lost 5 bases and J lost 7; bases outside the gene matches: 13. CDR3 bases: TGTGCCAGCAGCCCAGATAGCGGGAGGGCGTCGAGGAATGAGCAGTTCTTC. Translation: CASSPDSGRASRNEQFF.

This clonotype appeared many times. This chain uses TRBV5-6 with TRBJ2-1; D perhaps matches TRBD2 (6 bases). The germline V gene has CDR1 SGHDT and CDR2 YYEEEE. The CDR3 spans 16 residues. V was shortened by 3 bases and J by 0 bases, with 13 bases between the two germline ends. The CDR3 nucleotides are TGTGCCAGCAGCTCTGCCCGGGGGAGCTCCTACAATGAGCAGTTCTTC. Amino acid sequence: CASSSARGSSYNEQFF.

In the case of this clonotype: A read error may explain this, as a much larger clone is one base away. The chain links TRBV27 to TRBJ1-1; no firm D call. CDR1 is MNHEY and CDR2 is SMNVEV in the germline V gene (reference sequence). This CDR3 has 14 amino acids. The CDR3 DNA follows: TGTGCCTGCAGTTTATTTCCAGGAGACACTGAAGCTTTCTTT. Translated, it gives CACSLFPGDTEAFF.

This clonotype was observed many times. This chain joins TRBV4-2 and TRBJ1-6, with 10 bases that match TRBD1. The CDR3 has 18 amino acids. The germline gives CDR1 LGHNA, CDR2 YNFKEQ. V trimming: 0 bases; J trimming: 9 bases; junction bases outside the gene matches: 11. DNA of the CDR3: TGTGCCAGCAGCCAAGATGGCGCGCCCAGGACAGGGGGTTCACCCCTCCACTTT. Encoded protein: CASSQDGAPRTGGSPLHF.

This clonotype came up many times. The chain combines TRBV29-1 with TRBJ1-4; tentative D call: TRBD1 (5 bases). Germline V gene sequence: CDR1 SQVTM, CDR2 ANQGSEA. Trimming took off 7 bases at V and 4 bases at J, with 10 bases between the two ends. CDR3 length equals 12 residues. Here the CDR3 reads CSATVLNEKLFF. The CDR3, as DNA: TGCAGCGCGACAGTTCTTAATGAAAAACTGTTTTTT.

This clonotype has ten or more counts. V and J are TRBV12-3 or TRBV12-4 and TRBJ2-3; 7 bases match TRBD2. The CDR3 is made up of 15 amino acids. Trimming at V came to 0 bases and at J to 4 bases, leaving 4 bases not matched to a gene. The DNA of the CDR3 is TGTGCCAGCAGTTTAGCGGGAGGGGAGTCAGATACGCAGTATTTT. Translated: CASSLAGGESDTQYF.

This clonotype was seen at least ten times. The chain links TRBV6-1 to TRBJ1-6, with D perhaps TRBD1 (5 bases). The CDR3 is made up of 16 amino acids. V lost 0 bases, J lost 7 bases, and 13 bases lay in between. Germline V gene sequence: CDR1 MNHNS, CDR2 SASEGT. CDR3 in amino acids: CASSEASRGRNSPLHF. The CDR3 coding sequence is TGTGCCAGCAGTGAAGCCTCAAGGGGTCGAAATTCACCCCTCCACTTT.

In this sample, this clonotype turned up many times. The J gene is TRBJ2-6, the V gene TRBV4-3; D is ambiguous. Looked up from germline, CDR1 is LGHNA and CDR2 is YSLEER. The CDR3 is 16 residues long. V was clipped by 1 base and J by 0 bases, with 7 bases between them. CDR3 protein: CASSQGTDSGANVLTF. As DNA, the CDR3 is TGCGCCAGCAGCCAAGGCACAGACTCTGGGGCCAACGTCCTGACTTTC.

The chain combines TRBV27 with TRBJ2-1, with 9 nucleotides matching TRBD1. Per germline, CDR1 MNHEY and CDR2 SMNVEV (reference sequence). CDR3 size: 17 residues. Germline trimming cut 5 bases from V and 8 bases from J; bases unmatched to any gene: 16. In DNA form, the CDR3 reads TGTGCCAGCAGTAACCGACCAGGGACAGGGACGTTGCATGAGCAGTTCTTC. Translating it yields CASSNRPGTGTLHEQFF.

This clonotype was seen repeatedly, ten times or more. The junction differs from germline at one of its ends, possibly a read error. This chain connects TRBV7-2 to TRBJ2-3; D might be TRBD1 or TRBD2, each matching 5 bases. The CDR3 totals 18 residues. Germline CDR1 SGHTA, CDR2 FQGNSA. The CDR3: CASSLVYLSGTSTNTQYF. The CDR3 DNA sequence: TGTGCCAGCAGCTTAGTTTATCTCTCCGGGACCAGCACAAATACGCAGTATTTT.

This clonotype was recorded many times. V usage is TRBV4-3 and J usage is TRBJ2-3; D tentatively reads TRBD1 or TRBD2 (5 bases each). The CDR3 covers 14 residues. V was clipped by 3 bases and J by 3 bases, with 10 bases between them. Germline CDR1 LGHNA, CDR2 YSLEER. CDR3 DNA: TGCGCCAGCAGCCATACTAGGGGAACAGATACGCAGTATTTT. This encodes CASSHTRGTDTQYF.

This clonotype was counted many times. The CDR3, as DNA: TGCGCCAGCAGCTTGGTGGCTAGCGGCTCCTACGAGCAGTACTTC. As protein: CASSLVASGSYEQYF. The genes are TRBV5-1 and TRBJ2-7, with 7 bases lining up with TRBD2. Germline V gene sequence: CDR1 SGHRS, CDR2 YFSETQ. This CDR3 has 15 residues. V lost 0 bases to trimming and J lost 0 bases; unmatched junction nucleotides: 3.

This chain joins TRBV7-2 and TRBJ1-1; 9 bases match TRBD1. V was pared by 5 bases and J by 7 bases, with 11 bases of the junction left unmatched. This CDR3 is built from 15 residues. Germline CDR1 is SGHTA and CDR2 is FQGNSA. The CDR3, as DNA: TGTGCCAGCAGCGGGAACAGGGGGCGGGTCGTTGAAGCTTTCTTT. This codes for CASSGNRGRVVEAFF.

This clonotype has more than one count but fewer than ten. This chain joins TRBV20-1 and TRBJ2-3; TRBD2 agrees at 8 bases. The V segment lost 0 bases and the J segment 3 bases; nucleotides outside the gene matches: 5. The CDR3 consists of 15 residues. Germline V lookup: CDR1 DFQATT, CDR2 SNEGSKA (reference sequence). CDR3 sequence reads: CSARDVPSGTDTQYF. For the CDR3, the DNA is TGCAGTGCTAGAGATGTTCCTAGCGGGACAGATACGCAGTATTTT.

This sequence joins TRBV11-3 and TRBJ2-1; D is unresolved. Germline CDR1 reads SGHNT; CDR2 reads YENEEA. Trimming shortened V by 5 bases and J by 4 bases, and 9 bases separated the two germline ends. The CDR3 is made up of 13 amino acids. The chain's CDR3 is CASSTPGYNEQFF. The CDR3, as DNA: TGTGCCAGCAGCACACCCGGGTACAATGAGCAGTTCTTC.

This clonotype was found once. A much larger clone is a single base away; this may be a read error. The chain carries TRBV29-1 and TRBJ2-1, with unresolved D. Germline V gives CDR1 SQVTM, CDR2 ANQGSEA. This CDR3 comprises 13 residues. The CDR3 DNA is TGCAGCGTTGAGTACCTCTCCTTCAATGAGCAGTTCTTC. It encodes CSVEYLSFNEQFF.

This clonotype was seen more than once but under ten times. The CDR3 sequence is CASSLIQKETQYF. The CDR3 bases are TGTGCCAGCAGCTTAATCCAGAAAGAGACCCAGTACTTC. The rearrangement uses TRBV7-3 and TRBJ2-5, with D uncertain. CDR1 is SGHTA, CDR2 FQGTGA, per germline. V shed 1 base and J shed 3 bases, with 6 bases lying between them. CDR3 size: 13 residues.

This clonotype was observed at least ten times. The chain joins TRBV7-3 to TRBJ2-3; maybe TRBD2 (5 bases). This CDR3 has 16 residues. With 5 bases removed from V and 6 bases from J, the gap between germline ends came to 21 bases. The germline CDR1 and CDR2 sequences are SGHTA and FQGTGA. The DNA of the CDR3 is TGTGCCAGCAGCCCCAAGGCAGGTCTGAGGGAGGATACGCAGTATTTT. Translation gives CASSPKAGLREDTQYF.

This clonotype was found many times. J is TRBJ2-3 and V is TRBV7-2; 8 bases agree with TRBD2. CDR3 length equals 15 residues. CDR1 is SGHTA and CDR2 is FQGNSA in the germline V gene. Trimming at V came to 1 base and at J to 1 base, leaving 1 base not matched to a gene. CDR3 protein: CASSLGGRRTDTQYF. In DNA form, the CDR3 reads TGTGCCAGCAGCTTAGGCGGGAGGCGCACAGATACGCAGTATTTT.

This clonotype was seen only a few times. The chain uses TRBV5-1 and TRBJ1-1, with D tentatively TRBD1 (5 bases). CDR1 and CDR2 from the germline V gene are SGHRS and YFSETQ. CDR3 length: 14 amino acids. V lost 0 bases and J 5 bases, leaving 11 bases between the germline ends. CDR3 in amino acids: CASSLDRITTEAFF. The CDR3 coding sequence is TGCGCCAGCAGCTTGGACAGGATAACGACTGAAGCTTTCTTT.